These T cell receptor beta chains were read from a single sample in a study of T cell responses to AZD1222 COVID-19 vaccine. Data came from immunoSEQ multiplex PCR; TCRdb stores just in-frame clones and leaves some out. The table lists about 130,000 clones, more than 85% of them singletons. The sample was peripheral blood, taken on day 0 of AZD1222 vaccination. The receptor source for this set is an adult in good health. The CDR3 runs from the conserved cysteine through the conserved F or W. D genes are given only for firm matches. Expanded clones are given a class, and other clones once, few, many or no size at all.

d_call j_call v_call clone_size cdr3_nt cdr3_aa
. TRBJ1-1 TRBV12-5 . TGTGCTAGTGCGGTAATGGCGGGGGACACTGAAGCTTTCTTT CASAVMAGDTEAFF
. TRBJ1-2 TRBV9 . TGTGCCAGCAGCCCCCTCGGGGCTTGGTATGGCTACACCTTC CASSPLGAWYGYTF
. TRBJ1-1 TRBV6-5 . TGTGCCAGCAGTCTACAGAATATGAACACTGAAGCTTTCTTT CASSLQNMNTEAFF
. TRBJ2-1 TRBV7-6 once TGTGCCAGCAGCTCCTCCTTTGGAGGGATCCATGAGCAGTTCTTC CASSSSFGGIHEQFF
TRBD1 TRBJ1-4 TRBV15 . TGTGCCACCAGCACCCACAGGGGGCCGGAGGAAAAACTGTTTTTT CATSTHRGPEEKLFF
. TRBJ2-2 TRBV6-6 . TGTGCCAGCAGTTACGGGGTAGGGGTCACCGGGGAGCTGTTTTTT CASSYGVGVTGELFF
. TRBJ1-3 TRBV18 . TGTGCCAGCTCACCACGGGGGGCGCCTGGAAACACCATATATTTT CASSPRGAPGNTIYF
. TRBJ2-1 TRBV9 . TGTGCCAGCAGCGTAGAGGGTTTTACGGGGGTGTACAATGAGCAGTTCTTC CASSVEGFTGVYNEQFF
. TRBJ1-2 TRBV5-4 . TGTGCCAGCAGCTTGGATCCGGGAGGTAGCTATGGCTACACCTTC CASSLDPGGSYGYTF
. TRBJ1-4 TRBV4-1 . TGCGCCAGCAGCCAAGCCCCCCATGCGGCTAATGAAAAACTGTTTTTT CASSQAPHAANEKLFF
. TRBJ1-6 TRBV19 . TGTGCCAGTAGTCCCGGAGGAAGTGGAATTCCCCTCCACTTT CASSPGGSGIPLHF
TRBD1 TRBJ1-1 TRBV10-1 once TGCGCCAGCAGTCGGGGACAGGGGGATAGAGCTTTCTTT CASSRGQGDRAFF
. TRBJ1-5 TRBV3-1/TRBV3-2 . TGTGCCAGCAGCCCAGGCCTGGGTCAGCCCCAGCATTTT CASSPGLGQPQHF
. TRBJ2-5 TRBV10-3 once TGTGCCATCAGTGCTAGCCGAGAGACCCAGTACTTC CAISASRETQYF
. TRBJ1-5 TRBV4-1 once TGCGCCAGCAGCCAAGTTCCCCCTAACGAGGAGGGTGGTCAGCCCCAGCATTTT CASSQVPPNEEGGQPQHF
. TRBJ1-4 TRBV5-5 . TGTGCCAGCCACAGGGTGATAGGTGAAAAACTGTTTTTT CASHRVIGEKLFF
. TRBJ1-6 TRBV7-8 . TGTGCCAGCAGCTTAGCTGGGGGCTCTAATTCACCCCTCCACTTT CASSLAGGSNSPLHF
. TRBJ1-2 TRBV6-5 . TGTGCCAGCAGCCAAGACAGGCTCTATGGCTACACCTTC CASSQDRLYGYTF
. TRBJ2-1 TRBV19 . TGTGCCAGTAAGGATGGGGGTTGGGACAATGAGCAGTTCTTC CASKDGGWDNEQFF
TRBD2 TRBJ2-3 TRBV7-3 . TGTGCCAGCAGCTTAAAGGGAGGGGGCACAGATACGCAGTATTTT CASSLKGGGTDTQYF
. TRBJ1-1 TRBV29-1 . TGCAGCGTCGAGGGGTGGGGAAGTGAAGCTTTCTTT CSVEGWGSEAFF
. TRBJ1-1 TRBV18 once TGTGCCAGCTCACCGAAGCCTGGTGATGGGGGAGGTGGCACTGAAGCTTTCTTT CASSPKPGDGGGGTEAFF
. TRBJ2-3 TRBV5-4 . TGTGCCAGCAGCTTCGGCGGGGACAGCACAGATACGCAGTATTTT CASSFGGDSTDTQYF
. TRBJ1-5 TRBV19 . TGTGCCAGTAGTTTCGAGGATCAGCCCCAGCATTTT CASSFEDQPQHF
. TRBJ2-5 TRBV7-9 . TGTGCCAGCAGCCCGGAGACCTCGTACCAAGAGACCCAGTACTTC CASSPETSYQETQYF
. TRBJ1-6 TRBV10-1 . TGCGCCAGCAGTGACAGCAGATTTTCACCCCTCCACTTT CASSDSRFSPLHF
TRBD1 TRBJ1-5 TRBV4-1 . TGCGCCAGCAGCCAACGACAGGGAGAGGAGCCCCAGCATTTT CASSQRQGEEPQHF
. TRBJ1-6 TRBV7-8 . TGTGCCAGCAGCTTAGAACCCCCGCGGTATAATTCACCCCTCCACTTT CASSLEPPRYNSPLHF
TRBD1 TRBJ1-5 TRBV19 . TGTGCCAGTAGTGGGGGGACAGGAGGCCAGCCCCAGCATTTT CASSGGTGGQPQHF
. TRBJ2-7 TRBV18 . TGTGCCAGCTCATTCGGACAATCCCGGGACGAGCAGTACTTC CASSFGQSRDEQYF
. TRBJ1-6 TRBV6-6 . TGTGCCAGCAGCCGATCCAGGGAATTGCATAATTCACCCCTCCACTTT CASSRSRELHNSPLHF
. TRBJ2-3 TRBV3-1/TRBV3-2 . TGTGCCAGCAGGGGCGGGGGCACAGATACGCAGTATTTT CASRGGGTDTQYF
. TRBJ2-3 TRBV9 . TGTGCCAGCAGCCCCCCGACGCGGGATACGCAGTATTTT CASSPPTRDTQYF
TRBD1 TRBJ1-3 TRBV6-5 . TGTGCCAGCAGTTACGAGGGGGCGCCTGGAAACACCATATATTTT CASSYEGAPGNTIYF
. TRBJ1-2 TRBV6-5 . TGTGCCAGCAGAACTAATGGAGACTATGGCTACACCTTC CASRTNGDYGYTF
. TRBJ1-3 TRBV7-8 . TGTGCCAGCAGCTTAGCGTCCAGGGTGTATGGAAACACCATATATTTT CASSLASRVYGNTIYF
. TRBJ1-1 TRBV6-5 . TGTGCCAGCAGTTACTCGGGGGAAGCTTTCTTT CASSYSGEAFF
TRBD1 TRBJ1-1 TRBV3-1/TRBV3-2 once TGTGCCAGCAGCACCCATACAGGGGGCTACACTGAAGCTTTCTTT CASSTHTGGYTEAFF
. TRBJ1-1 TRBV29-1 . TGCAGCGTGGGGGAGGGTAGATACTCTAGGACTGAAGCTTTCTTT CSVGEGRYSRTEAFF
. TRBJ2-1 TRBV18 . TGTGCCAGCTCACCCAAGGGGACAGTGGGAGGGAATGAGCAGTTCTTC CASSPKGTVGGNEQFF
TRBD1 TRBJ1-1 TRBV7-9 . TGTGCCAGCAGCGCGCTCAGGGGGCCGAACACTGAAGCTTTCTTT CASSALRGPNTEAFF
TRBD1 TRBJ1-2 TRBV3-1/TRBV3-2 once TGTGCCAGCAGCCTCCGGACAGGGCTTTATGGCTACACCTTC CASSLRTGLYGYTF
. TRBJ1-5 TRBV2 . TGTGCCAGCCGAGGGGGGAGGCAGCCCCAGCATTTT CASRGGRQPQHF
. TRBJ2-7 TRBV14 . TGTGCCAGCAGCCAAGTATTCGGGTCAGGGAACTACGAGCAGTACTTC CASSQVFGSGNYEQYF
. TRBJ1-2 TRBV19 few TGTGCCAGTAGTTCATGGACCCTCCGATCGGGGTACACCTTC CASSSWTLRSGYTF
TRBD1 TRBJ1-3 TRBV11-3 . TGTGCCAGCAGCTCGGGACAGGGGTCCGTGGAAAACACCATATATTTT CASSSGQGSVENTIYF
. TRBJ2-5 TRBV4-1 . TGCGCCAGCAGCCAAGATAACAGGTCTGGAAAGACCCAGTACTTC CASSQDNRSGKTQYF
. TRBJ2-7 TRBV12-3/TRBV12-4 . TGTGCCAGCAGTTTAGACAGGGTCTACGAGCAGTACTTC CASSLDRVYEQYF
. TRBJ2-7 TRBV7-8 . TGTGCCAGCAGCTTCCCGCGGGGCCCCTACTACGAGCAGTACTTC CASSFPRGPYYEQYF
TRBD1 TRBJ1-4 TRBV19 . TGTGCCAGTAGCCCCCGGGACAGGGGTAATGAAAAACTGTTTTTT CASSPRDRGNEKLFF
. TRBJ1-6 TRBV3-1/TRBV3-2 . TGTGCCAGCAGCCAAACACAGGGCAGCTCCTATAATTCACCCCTCCACTTT CASSQTQGSSYNSPLHF
TRBD2 TRBJ2-1 TRBV6-5 . TGTGCCAGTAGCGGGACTAGCGGCTCCTACAATGAGCAGTTCTTC CASSGTSGSYNEQFF
. TRBJ2-7 TRBV7-2 . TGTGCCAGCAGCTTCAGACGACAGTCCTACGAGCAGTACTTC CASSFRRQSYEQYF
. TRBJ1-1 TRBV27 . TGTGCCAGCAGTTCAGGGACCTGGGCTTTCTTT CASSSGTWAFF